What follows are 2 T cell receptor beta chains derived from one specimen sequenced in a study of T cells in Graves' hyperthyroidism and ophthalmopathy. TCR beta CDR3 regions were amplified from RNA transcripts. A first-round RT-PCR of the TCR CDR3 used the HTBI primer set. From the multiplex PCR reads, TCRdb called clonotypes with MiXCR, one entry per CDR3 protein. The sample holds hundreds of thousands of distinct CDR3 sequences, 15% to 18% seen once. Material: blood. Every receptor here comes from a woman between 18 and 29 years old with Graves' hyperthyroidism.

This clonotype has ten or more counts. This chain uses TRBV28 with TRBJ1-2, with D hard to call. The CDR3 spans 10 residues. Trimming shortened V by 8 bases and J by 2 bases, and 3 bases separated the two germline ends. CDR1 is MDHEN, CDR2 SYDVKM, per germline. In DNA form, the CDR3 reads TGTGCCAGCGGGAACTATGGCTACACCTTC. The encoded protein is CASGNYGYTF.

This clonotype was detected only a few times. The chain recombines TRBV6-5 with TRBJ1-2; tentative D call: TRBD1 (5 bases). This CDR3 is 14 amino acids long. Trimming took off 2 bases at V and 4 bases at J, with 11 bases between the two ends. Germline V gene data show CDR1 as MNHEY and CDR2 as SVGAGI. In DNA form, the CDR3 reads TGTGCCAGCAGTTACGGTCAGGGAGCCTATGGCTACACCTTC. Protein sequence: CASSYGQGAYGYTF.